The T cell receptor beta chain under discussion was sequenced for a study of T cell changes during pregnancy in multiple sclerosis. Libraries were prepared by immunoSEQ multiplex PCR; TCRdb keeps only in-frame clonotypes and omits some of them. The table lists 120,000 or so clones, about 93% of them singletons. The source of this sequence is a female donor with multiple sclerosis, enrolled in a pregnancy study. The starting material was peripheral blood, obtained before pregnancy.

CDR3 in amino acids: CASSTAGVGYNEQFF. The CDR3 DNA follows: TGTGCCAGCAGTACCGCGGGGGTCGGGTACAATGAGCAGTTCTTC. V gene TRBV7-2 combines with J gene TRBJ2-1; 7 positions match TRBD2. The CDR3 consists of 15 residues. Germline V gives CDR1 SGHTA, CDR2 FQGNSA. V trimming: 6 bases; J trimming: 4 bases; junction bases outside the gene matches: 9.